This TCR beta chain was retrieved from a study of blood T cell repertoires in COVID-19. Study details: There were acute and convalescent COVID-19 samples, and they came from the United States, Italy and Spain. PBMCs, B-cell-depleted T cells, or T cells were the source of the cDNA or gDNA that made up the material.

In the original processing: From reference gene primer amplification, estimates of nucleated cell counts were derived. The repertoire was sequenced with immunoSEQ multiplex PCR; TCRdb's copy has only in-frame clones and lacks some. Clone size and V and J calls were adopted from that table, with D and trimming inferred from the DNA. The table records around 190,000 clones, around 76% of them present only once. The CDR3 has 15 amino acids. V dropped 7 bases and J dropped 6; count of bases not matched to a gene: 13. CDR1 and CDR2 from the germline V gene are LNHDA and SQIVND (reference sequence). Material: peripheral blood. The sequence derives from a woman in her sixties or seventies with COVID-19, enrolled during active disease. J is TRBJ2-7 and V is TRBV19, with 9 positions matching TRBD1. CDR3 in DNA: TGTGCCAGTATTTATAGGGACAGGGAGTTCTCCGAGCAGTACTTC. It codes for CASIYRDREFSEQYF.